This passage covers 5 T cell receptor beta chains from one sample sequenced in a study of CD8 T cells in ankylosing spondylitis. One entry per CDR3 protein, called by TCRdb with MiXCR from the 5' RACE reads. The table records fewer than 400,000 distinct CDR3 sequences, about 15% of them present only once. The sequenced sample was blood, either unsorted or a sorted T cell fraction (not recorded which). The receptor source for this set is a male donor with ankylosing spondylitis or in good health (not recorded which).

This chain connects TRBV7-8 to TRBJ2-3, with D tentatively TRBD1 or TRBD2 (5 bases each). The V and J ends lost 5 bases and 0 bases respectively, with 9 bases between them. This CDR3 contains 14 residues. Germline values: CDR1 SGHVS, CDR2 FQNEAQ. The DNA of the CDR3 is TGTGCCAGCAGCGGGGGTTCTAGCACAGATACGCAGTATTTT. As protein: CASSGGSSTDTQYF.

There are a few counts of this clonotype. This chain connects TRBV11-2 to TRBJ2-1, with TRBD2 matching over 9 bases. Germline lookup yields CDR1 SGHAT and CDR2 FQNNGV. This CDR3 region has 17 residues. J gave up 2 bases and V 0 bases, and 5 bases lay outside the gene matches. This CDR3 reads CASSLEVAGVPYNEQFF. CDR3 nucleotides: TGTGCCAGCAGCTTAGAAGTAGCGGGAGTCCCCTACAATGAGCAGTTCTTC.

This clonotype was seen only a few times. This sequence joins TRBV6-1 and TRBJ1-2; a weak D match, TRBD1 (5 bases). Trimming pared 6 bases from V and 4 bases from J, leaving 12 bases between. Germline V gene lookup returns CDR1 MNHNS and CDR2 SASEGT. CDR3 length equals 13 residues. In nucleotides, the CDR3 is TGTGCCAGCAGCGACAGCCGAGTCTATGGCTACACCTTC. Amino acids: CASSDSRVYGYTF.

The chain links TRBV10-1 to TRBJ2-1; no clear D. CDR1 is WNHNN, CDR2 SYGVQD, per germline (reference sequence). The CDR3 runs 11 residues. Trimming took off 5 bases at V and 12 bases at J, with 11 bases between the two ends. For the CDR3, the DNA is TGCGCCAGCAGTAACGAACAACGGCAGTTCTTC. This translates into CASSNEQRQFF.

The chain links TRBV6-5 to TRBJ2-7, with 8 bases matching TRBD2. The J segment lost 6 bases and the V segment lost 2 bases, leaving 6 bases of the junction unmatched. The CDR3 sequence is 14 residues long. Germline CDR1 MNHEY, CDR2 SVGAGI. CDR3 bases: TGTGCCAGCAGTTACGGCGGGGGGCAGGGCGAGCAGTACTTC. Translated: CASSYGGGQGEQYF.